Shown below are 20 T cell receptor beta chains from a single sample sequenced in a study of control samples from healthy donors and cancer patients. TCRdb keeps only in-frame clones here, not all; method: immunoSEQ multiplex PCR. Of approximately 49,000 clones listed, 86% are singletons. The specimen was PBMCs. These receptors all stem from a woman in her forties or fifties with lung cancer.

V gene TRBV5-1 combines with J gene TRBJ1-1; possibly TRBD1 for D (5 bases). The germline gives CDR1 SGHRS, CDR2 YFSETQ. The CDR3 is made up of 17 amino acids. V lost 4 bases to trimming and J lost 0 bases, with 19 bases between them. The CDR3 reads CASSPSRSTDMNTEAFF. The CDR3 region has the DNA TGCGCCAGCAGCCCGTCCAGATCGACAGACATGAACACTGAAGCTTTCTTT.

This chain connects TRBV18 to TRBJ1-2; D not resolved. CDR3 size: 13 residues. V lost 0 bases to trimming and J lost 4 bases, with 6 bases between them. In germline, CDR1 is KGHSH, CDR2 LQKENI. The CDR3 nucleotides are TGTGCCAGCTCACCACCCCTGATCTATGGCTACACCTTC. Its translation is CASSPPLIYGYTF.

This clone was observed a handful of times. The chain recombines TRBV5-1 with TRBJ1-4; weak D call: TRBD1 (6 bases). The CDR3 sequence is 16 residues long. V lost 3 bases to trimming and J lost 5 bases, with 17 bases between them. Looked up from germline, CDR1 is SGHRS and CDR2 is YFSETQ. The CDR3 sequence is CASSSQGRQVNEKLFF. For the CDR3, the DNA is TGCGCCAGCAGCTCCCAGGGGCGGCAGGTGAATGAAAAACTGTTTTTT.

The DNA of the CDR3 is TGCGCCAGCAGCCCTCCCAGGGAGTATGGGGTGAACACTGAAGCTTTCTTT. This encodes CASSPPREYGVNTEAFF. This chain connects TRBV5-1 to TRBJ1-1, with D possibly TRBD1 on 5 matching bases. The CDR3 totals 17 residues. V lost 4 bases and J lost 0, with 19 bases in between. The germline gives CDR1 SGHRS, CDR2 YFSETQ.

This clone was seen just once. This chain links TRBV18 with TRBJ2-7; D gene unclear. CDR1 and CDR2 (germline): KGHSH, LQKENI. CDR3 size: 13 residues. Trimming took off 4 bases at V and 4 bases at J, with 11 bases between the two ends. CDR3 nucleotide sequence: TGTGCCAGCTCACTGTCGACCGAATACGAGCAGTACTTC. It specifies CASSLSTEYEQYF.

The genes are TRBV5-1 and TRBJ1-1; no firm D call. Looked up from germline, CDR1 is SGHRS and CDR2 is YFSETQ. V was cut by 2 bases and J by 1 base, with 6 bases left in between. CDR3 length equals 13 residues. CDR3 DNA sequence: TGCGCCAGCAGCTTCATGGAGAACACTGAAGCTTTCTTT. It translates to CASSFMENTEAFF.

The chain uses TRBV6-5 and TRBJ1-5; 8 positions agree with TRBD1. The CDR3 length is 14 residues. The V and J ends lost 7 bases and 7 bases, in that order; junction bases with no gene match: 9. Per the germline V gene, CDR1 is MNHEY and CDR2 is SVGAGI. The CDR3 reads CASTNAGGRQPQHF. As DNA, the CDR3 is TGTGCCAGCACCAACGCAGGGGGCAGGCAGCCCCAGCATTTT.

The chain has TRBV5-1 and TRBJ2-3, with no clear D. The CDR3 length is 15 residues. Trimming left V 0 bases short and J 6 bases short, with 14 bases between. The germline V gene has CDR1 SGHRS and CDR2 YFSETQ. The CDR3 region is CASSLVTDGWDTQYF. CDR3 coding DNA: TGCGCCAGCAGCTTGGTGACGGACGGTTGGGATACGCAGTATTTT.

The chain uses TRBV23-1 and TRBJ2-3; D is perhaps TRBD1 or TRBD2 (6 bases each). TRBV23-1 is an ORF for which the function is uncertain. CDR3 length: 14 residues. Trimming took off 8 bases at V and 4 bases at J, with 16 bases between the two ends. The CDR3 here is CASSLPGAPDTQYF. The CDR3 DNA follows: TGCGCCAGCTCCCTACCGGGGGCCCCAGATACGCAGTATTTT.

This chain joins TRBV19 and TRBJ1-5; D unresolved. This CDR3 region has 13 residues. The V end was cut by 4 bases, the J end by 6 bases, with 10 bases between. Germline V gene data show CDR1 as LNHDA and CDR2 as SQIVND (reference sequence). The CDR3 nucleotides are TGTGCCAGTAGTAGGTTCAGTGTTCAGCCCCAGCATTTT. Its protein product is CASSRFSVQPQHF.

The J gene is TRBJ1-5, the V gene TRBV19; D uncertain. Trimming removed 6 bases at V and 1 base at J, with 7 bases between. The germline V gene has CDR1 LNHDA and CDR2 SQIVND (reference sequence). This CDR3 is built from 13 residues. The CDR3 coding sequence is TGTGCCAGTAGGGTTTCCAGCAATCAGCCCCAGCATTTT. Translating gives CASRVSSNQPQHF.

This clone was observed once. This chain links TRBV7-3 with TRBJ2-6, with a weak D call TRBD2 (5 bases). Trimming stripped 5 bases from V and 0 bases from J, with 14 bases between. CDR3 length: 17 residues. Germline V CDR1 and CDR2: SGHTA, FQGTGA. The CDR3 nucleotides read TGTGCCAGCAGCCAAAGGACGGAGGTCTCTGGGGCCAACGTCCTGACTTTC. Translating gives CASSQRTEVSGANVLTF.

The V gene is TRBV11-3, the J gene TRBJ2-3; D remains ambiguous. V was shortened by 5 bases and J by 4 bases, with 22 bases between the two germline ends. Per the germline V gene, CDR1 is SGHNT and CDR2 is YENEEA. This CDR3 spans 17 amino acids. The CDR3 protein is CASSPRTSGEWADTQYF. The CDR3 bases are TGTGCCAGCAGCCCTAGGACCTCCGGCGAATGGGCAGATACGCAGTATTTT.

This clone was seen only a few times. The V and J genes are TRBV6-4 and TRBJ2-1; 8 nucleotides align to TRBD2. This CDR3 contains 14 residues. V gave up 4 bases and J gave up 6 bases; unmatched junction bases: 5. Germline CDR1 is MRHNA and CDR2 is SNTAGT. CDR3 amino acids: CASSGGGPRNEQFF. CDR3 DNA sequence: TGTGCCAGCAGTGGCGGGGGGCCGCGCAATGAGCAGTTCTTC.

The chain has TRBV27 and TRBJ1-2; D might be TRBD1 (5 bases). V gave up 7 bases and J gave up 0 bases, with 15 bases separating them. The length of the CDR3 is 15 residues. Germline assignment: CDR1 MNHEY and CDR2 SMNVEV (reference sequence). CDR3 loop: CASTPKAGANYGYTF. CDR3 bases: TGTGCCAGCACCCCAAAGGCGGGGGCTAACTATGGCTACACCTTC.

The chain carries TRBV6-5 and TRBJ2-6, with D hard to call. V lost 0 bases to trimming and J lost 0 bases, with 6 bases between them. There are 16 residues in the CDR3. The germline V gene has CDR1 MNHEY and CDR2 SVGAGI. The CDR3: CASSYSISSGANVLTF. The CDR3 DNA reads as TGTGCCAGCAGTTACTCGATCAGCTCTGGGGCCAACGTCCTGACTTTC.

V is TRBV30 and J is TRBJ1-3, with 7 positions matching TRBD1. Per germline, CDR1 GTSNPN and CDR2 SVGIG (reference sequence). The CDR3 is made up of 15 amino acids. V was pared by 3 bases and J by 0 bases, with 5 bases of the junction left unmatched. The CDR3 region has the DNA TGTGCCTGGAGCCTGGGACAGTTCTCTGGAAACACCATATATTTT. It translates to CAWSLGQFSGNTIYF.

The chain is built from TRBV6-1 and TRBJ2-7, with no clear D. Germline CDR1 and CDR2: MNHNS and SASEGT. This CDR3 spans 14 amino acids. The V end was cut by 0 bases, the J end by 4 bases, with 10 bases between. Written as DNA, the CDR3 is TGTGCCAGCAGTGAAGCTTTGTCCGGTTACGAGCAGTACTTC. Protein product: CASSEALSGYEQYF.

The chain carries TRBV12-3 or TRBV12-4 and TRBJ1-1, with unresolved D. The CDR3 consists of 12 residues. V lost 7 bases, J lost 5 bases, and 11 bases lay in between. The CDR3 spells CASTRGQTEAFF. Written as DNA, the CDR3 is TGTGCCAGCACCCGTGGGCAAACTGAAGCTTTCTTT.

The gene calls are TRBV6-4 and TRBJ1-2; the D is unclear. The CDR3 covers 12 residues. Germline V lookup: CDR1 MRHNA, CDR2 SNTAGT. The V end lost 2 bases, the J end lost 4 bases, and 5 bases lay between the germline ends. The CDR3 loop is CASSDRSYGYTF. The CDR3, as DNA: TGTGCCAGCAGTGACAGGTCCTATGGCTACACCTTC.